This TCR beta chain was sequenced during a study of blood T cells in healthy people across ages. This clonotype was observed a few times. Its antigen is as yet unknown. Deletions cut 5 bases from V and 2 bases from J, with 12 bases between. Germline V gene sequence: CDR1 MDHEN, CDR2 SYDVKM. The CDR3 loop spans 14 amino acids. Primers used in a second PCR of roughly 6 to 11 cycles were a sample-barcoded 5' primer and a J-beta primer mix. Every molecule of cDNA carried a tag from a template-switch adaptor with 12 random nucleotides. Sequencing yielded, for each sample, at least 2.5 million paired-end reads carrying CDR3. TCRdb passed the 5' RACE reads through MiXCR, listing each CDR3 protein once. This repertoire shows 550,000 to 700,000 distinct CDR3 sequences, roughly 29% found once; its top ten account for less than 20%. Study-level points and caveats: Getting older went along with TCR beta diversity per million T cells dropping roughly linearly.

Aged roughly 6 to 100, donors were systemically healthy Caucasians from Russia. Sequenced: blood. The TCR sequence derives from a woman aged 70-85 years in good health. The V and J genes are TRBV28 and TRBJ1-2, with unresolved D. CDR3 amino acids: CASSSSAGNYGYTF. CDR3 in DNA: TGTGCCAGCAGTAGTTCGGCTGGGAACTATGGCTACACCTTC.